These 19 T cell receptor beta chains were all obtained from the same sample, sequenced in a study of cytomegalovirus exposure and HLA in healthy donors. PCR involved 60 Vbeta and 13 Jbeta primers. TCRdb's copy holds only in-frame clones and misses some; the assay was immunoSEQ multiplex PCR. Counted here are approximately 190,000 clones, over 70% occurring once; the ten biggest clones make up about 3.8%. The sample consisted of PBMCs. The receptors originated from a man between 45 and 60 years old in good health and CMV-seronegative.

The CDR3 is CASCSGGICEKLFF. CDR3 DNA sequence: TGTGCCAGCTGTTCCGGGGGGATTTGTGAAAAACTGTTTTTT. The J gene is TRBJ1-4, the V gene TRBV9; a possible D gene is TRBD1 (5 bases). Trimming shortened V by 7 bases and J by 7 bases, and 17 bases separated the two germline ends. CDR1 is SGDLS and CDR2 is YYNGEE in the germline V gene. CDR3 length: 14 residues.

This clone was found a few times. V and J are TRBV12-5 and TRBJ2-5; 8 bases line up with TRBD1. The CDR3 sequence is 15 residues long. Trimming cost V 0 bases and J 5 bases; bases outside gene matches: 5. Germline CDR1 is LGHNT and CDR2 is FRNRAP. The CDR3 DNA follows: TGTGCTAGTGGTTTGGTACCAGGGGGCAGGGAGACCCAGTACTTC. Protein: CASGLVPGGRETQYF.

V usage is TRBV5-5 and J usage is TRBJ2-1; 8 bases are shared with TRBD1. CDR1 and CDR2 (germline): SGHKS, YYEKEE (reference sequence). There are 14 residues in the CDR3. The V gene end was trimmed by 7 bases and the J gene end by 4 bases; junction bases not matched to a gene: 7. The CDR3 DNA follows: TGTGCCAGCCTATCGGGACAGGTATACAATGAGCAGTTCTTC. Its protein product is CASLSGQVYNEQFF.

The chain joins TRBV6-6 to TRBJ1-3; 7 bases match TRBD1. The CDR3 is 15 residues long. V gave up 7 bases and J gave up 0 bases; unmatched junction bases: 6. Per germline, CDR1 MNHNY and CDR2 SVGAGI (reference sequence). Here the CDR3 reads CASTPGQVSGNTIYF. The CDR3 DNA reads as TGTGCCAGCACCCCTGGACAGGTCTCTGGAAACACCATATATTTT.

The DNA of the CDR3 is TGTGCCAGCAGCCATCTAGCGGGGGGCTCCTACAATGAGCAGTTCTTC. It translates to CASSHLAGGSYNEQFF. The V and J genes are TRBV4-2 and TRBJ2-1; 11 bases map to TRBD2. The CDR3 has 16 amino acids. Per the germline V gene, CDR1 is LGHNA and CDR2 is YNFKEQ. Trimming cost V 3 bases and J 0 bases; bases outside gene matches: 1.

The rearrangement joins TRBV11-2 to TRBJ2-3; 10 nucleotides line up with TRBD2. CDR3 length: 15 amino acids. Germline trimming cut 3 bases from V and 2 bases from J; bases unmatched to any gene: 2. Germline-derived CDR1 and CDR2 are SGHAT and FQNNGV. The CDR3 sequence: CASSFLAGVTDTQYF. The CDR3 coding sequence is TGTGCCAGCAGCTTTCTAGCGGGGGTCACAGATACGCAGTATTTT.

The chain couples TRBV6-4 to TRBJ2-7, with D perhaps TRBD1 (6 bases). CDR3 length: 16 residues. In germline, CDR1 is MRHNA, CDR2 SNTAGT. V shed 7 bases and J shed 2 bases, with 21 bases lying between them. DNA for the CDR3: TGTGCCAGCACCGACTTACAGGGATTAAAGACCTACGAGCAGTACTTC. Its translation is CASTDLQGLKTYEQYF.

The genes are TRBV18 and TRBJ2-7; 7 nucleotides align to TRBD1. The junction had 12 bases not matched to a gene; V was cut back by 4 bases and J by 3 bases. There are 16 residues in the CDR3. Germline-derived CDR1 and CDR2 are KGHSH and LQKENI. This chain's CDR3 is CASSRGKTGVRYEQYF. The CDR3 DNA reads TGTGCCAGCTCACGAGGAAAAACAGGGGTTCGCTACGAGCAGTACTTC.

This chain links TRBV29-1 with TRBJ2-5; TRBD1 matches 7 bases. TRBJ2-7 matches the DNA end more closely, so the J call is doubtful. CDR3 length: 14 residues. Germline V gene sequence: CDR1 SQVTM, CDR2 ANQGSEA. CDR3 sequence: CSVEETGSSYEQYF. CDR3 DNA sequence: TGCAGCGTTGAGGAGACAGGGAGTAGTTACGAGCAGTACTTC.

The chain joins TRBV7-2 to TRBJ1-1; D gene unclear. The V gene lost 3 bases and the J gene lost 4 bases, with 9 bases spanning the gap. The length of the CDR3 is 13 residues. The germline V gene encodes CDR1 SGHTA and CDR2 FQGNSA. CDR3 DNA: TGTGCCAGCAGCTTCACGAAGAGCACTGAAGCTTTCTTT. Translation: CASSFTKSTEAFF.

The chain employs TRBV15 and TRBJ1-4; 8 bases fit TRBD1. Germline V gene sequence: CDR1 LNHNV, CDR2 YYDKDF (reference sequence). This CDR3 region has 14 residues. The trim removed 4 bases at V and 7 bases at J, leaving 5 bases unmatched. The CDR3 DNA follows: TGTGCCACCAGCACCGGACAGGGAGCTGAAAAACTGTTTTTT. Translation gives CATSTGQGAEKLFF.

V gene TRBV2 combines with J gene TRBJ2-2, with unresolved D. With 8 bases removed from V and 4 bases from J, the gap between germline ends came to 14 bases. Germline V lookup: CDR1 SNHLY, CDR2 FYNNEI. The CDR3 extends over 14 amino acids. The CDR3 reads CASARAGSTGELFF. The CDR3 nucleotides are TGTGCCAGCGCCCGTGCTGGTAGCACCGGGGAGCTGTTTTTT.

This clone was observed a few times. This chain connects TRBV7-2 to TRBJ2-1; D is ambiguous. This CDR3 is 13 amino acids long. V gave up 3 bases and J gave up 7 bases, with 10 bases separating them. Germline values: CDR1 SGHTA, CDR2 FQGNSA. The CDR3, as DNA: TGTGCCAGCAGCTTGTTCGAGCAAAATGAGCAGTTCTTC. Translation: CASSLFEQNEQFF.

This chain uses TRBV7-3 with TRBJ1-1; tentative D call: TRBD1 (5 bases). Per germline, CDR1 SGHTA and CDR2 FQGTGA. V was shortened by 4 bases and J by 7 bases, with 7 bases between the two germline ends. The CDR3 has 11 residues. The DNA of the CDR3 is TGTGCCAGCAGCTCCGGGGGTGAAGCTTTCTTT. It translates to CASSSGGEAFF.

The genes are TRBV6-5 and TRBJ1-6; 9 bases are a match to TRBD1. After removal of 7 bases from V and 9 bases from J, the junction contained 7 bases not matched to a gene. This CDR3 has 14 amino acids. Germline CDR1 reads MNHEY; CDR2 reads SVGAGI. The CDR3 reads CASNQQGAFSPLHF. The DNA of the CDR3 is TGTGCCAGCAATCAACAGGGGGCGTTTTCACCCCTCCACTTT.

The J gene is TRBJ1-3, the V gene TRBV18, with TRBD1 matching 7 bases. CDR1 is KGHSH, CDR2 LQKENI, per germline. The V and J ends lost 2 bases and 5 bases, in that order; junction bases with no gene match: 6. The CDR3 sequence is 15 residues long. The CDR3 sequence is CASSPLTGPRNTIYF. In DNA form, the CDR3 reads TGTGCCAGCTCACCATTGACAGGGCCCCGAAACACCATATATTTT.

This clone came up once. CDR3 amino acids: CASSEGAWVNTEAFF. CDR3 sequence (DNA): TGTGCCAGCTCGGAGGGGGCCTGGGTGAACACTGAAGCTTTCTTT. The chain employs TRBV6-1 and TRBJ1-1; 7 bases agree with TRBD1. The CDR3 runs to 15 residues. Per the germline V gene, CDR1 is MNHNS and CDR2 is SASEGT. Trimming cost V 8 bases and J 0 bases; bases outside gene matches: 9.

The CDR3 region is CASSDLNRGLLEKLFF. The CDR3 DNA reads as TGTGCCAGCAGTGACCTGAACAGGGGGCTATTAGAAAAACTGTTTTTT. V and J are TRBV6-1 and TRBJ1-4, with TRBD1 matching over 9 bases. Germline loops: CDR1 MNHNS, CDR2 SASEGT. V gave up 3 bases and J gave up 8 bases; unmatched junction bases: 10. The CDR3 runs 16 residues.

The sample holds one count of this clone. This chain's CDR3 is CASSPELGSPGLRKNGYTF. The CDR3 nucleotides are TGTGCCAGCTCACCGGAATTGGGGTCCCCGGGACTGAGAAAGAATGGCTACACCTTC. The rearrangement joins TRBV18 to TRBJ1-2, with D tentatively TRBD1 (5 bases). Deletions cut 3 bases from V and 6 bases from J, with 29 bases between. This CDR3 has 19 residues. Looked up from germline, CDR1 is KGHSH and CDR2 is LQKENI.